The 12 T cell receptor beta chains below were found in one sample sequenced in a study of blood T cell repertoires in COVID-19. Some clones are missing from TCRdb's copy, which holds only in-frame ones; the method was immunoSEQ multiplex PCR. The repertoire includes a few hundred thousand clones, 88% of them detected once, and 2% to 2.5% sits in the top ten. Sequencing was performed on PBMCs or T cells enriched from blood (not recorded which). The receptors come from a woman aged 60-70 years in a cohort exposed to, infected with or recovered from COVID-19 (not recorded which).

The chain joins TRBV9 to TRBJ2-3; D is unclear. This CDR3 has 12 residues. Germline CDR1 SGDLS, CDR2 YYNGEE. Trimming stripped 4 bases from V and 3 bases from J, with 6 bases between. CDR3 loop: CASSSVTDTQYF. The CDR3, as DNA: TGTGCCAGCAGCTCAGTTACAGATACGCAGTATTTT.

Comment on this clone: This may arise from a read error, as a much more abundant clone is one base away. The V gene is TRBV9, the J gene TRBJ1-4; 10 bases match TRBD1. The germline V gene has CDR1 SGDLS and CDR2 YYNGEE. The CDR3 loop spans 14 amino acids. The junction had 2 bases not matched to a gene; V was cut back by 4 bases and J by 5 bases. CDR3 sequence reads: CASSLGQGNEKLFF. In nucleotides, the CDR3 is TGTGCCAGCAGCTTGGGACAGGGGAATGAAAAACTGTTTTTT.

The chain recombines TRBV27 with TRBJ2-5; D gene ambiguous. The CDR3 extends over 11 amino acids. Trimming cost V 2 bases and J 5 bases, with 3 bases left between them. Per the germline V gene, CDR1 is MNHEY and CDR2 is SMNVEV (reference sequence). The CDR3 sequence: CASSLRETQYF. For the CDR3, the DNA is TGTGCCAGCAGTTTACGTGAGACCCAGTACTTC.

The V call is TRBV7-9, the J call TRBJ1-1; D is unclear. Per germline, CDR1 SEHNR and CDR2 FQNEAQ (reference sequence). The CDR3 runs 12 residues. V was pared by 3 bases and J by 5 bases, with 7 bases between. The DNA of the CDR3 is TGTGCCAGCAGCTTCGGGGAAACTGAAGCTTTCTTT. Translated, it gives CASSFGETEAFF.

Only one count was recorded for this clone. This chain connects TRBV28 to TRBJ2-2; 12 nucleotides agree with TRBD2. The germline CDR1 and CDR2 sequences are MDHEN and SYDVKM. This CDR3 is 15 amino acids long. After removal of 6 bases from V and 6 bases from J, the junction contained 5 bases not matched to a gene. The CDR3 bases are TGTGCCAGCAGGCTAGCGGGAGGGGACCCCGGGGAGCTGTTTTTT. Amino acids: CASRLAGGDPGELFF.

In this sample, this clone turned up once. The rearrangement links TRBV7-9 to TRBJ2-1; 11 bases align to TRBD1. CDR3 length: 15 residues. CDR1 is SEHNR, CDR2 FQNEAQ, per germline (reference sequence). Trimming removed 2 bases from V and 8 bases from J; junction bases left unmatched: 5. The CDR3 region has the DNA TGTGCCAGCAGCTTAAGGACAGGGGGCAACGATGAGCAGTTCTTC. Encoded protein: CASSLRTGGNDEQFF.

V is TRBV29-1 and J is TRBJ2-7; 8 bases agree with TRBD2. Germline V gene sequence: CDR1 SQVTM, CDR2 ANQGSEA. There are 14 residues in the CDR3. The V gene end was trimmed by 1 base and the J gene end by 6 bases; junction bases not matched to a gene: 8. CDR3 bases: TGCAGCGTTGAAGGTTTTCTGGCGGGAGGCGAGCAGTACTTC. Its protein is CSVEGFLAGGEQYF.

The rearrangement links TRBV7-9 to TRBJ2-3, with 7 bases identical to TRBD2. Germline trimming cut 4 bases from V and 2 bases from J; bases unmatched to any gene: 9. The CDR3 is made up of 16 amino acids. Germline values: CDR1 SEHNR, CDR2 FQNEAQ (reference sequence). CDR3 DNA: TGTGCCAGCAGCTGGGGGGAGGGGATCGCCACAGATACGCAGTATTTT. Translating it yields CASSWGEGIATDTQYF.

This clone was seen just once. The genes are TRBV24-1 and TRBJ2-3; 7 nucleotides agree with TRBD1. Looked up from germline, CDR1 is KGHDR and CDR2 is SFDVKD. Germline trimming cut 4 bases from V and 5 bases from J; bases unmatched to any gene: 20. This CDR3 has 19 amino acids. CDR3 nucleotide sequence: TGTGCCACCAGTGACCCTTCCCGGACAGGCAGGATACACCAAGATACGCAGTATTTT. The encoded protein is CATSDPSRTGRIHQDTQYF.

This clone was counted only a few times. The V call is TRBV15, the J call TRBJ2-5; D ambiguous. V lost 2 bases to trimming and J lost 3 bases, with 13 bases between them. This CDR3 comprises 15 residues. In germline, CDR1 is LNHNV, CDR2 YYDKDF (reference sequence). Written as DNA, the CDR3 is TGTGCCACCAGCAGAAAACCCAGTGTAAAAGAGACCCAGTACTTC. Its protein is CATSRKPSVKETQYF.

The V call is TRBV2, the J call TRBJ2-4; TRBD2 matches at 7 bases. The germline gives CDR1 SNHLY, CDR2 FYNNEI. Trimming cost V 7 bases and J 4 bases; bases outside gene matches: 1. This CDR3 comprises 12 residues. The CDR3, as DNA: TGTGCCAGCACTAGCGGAAAAAACATTCAGTACTTC. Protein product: CASTSGKNIQYF.

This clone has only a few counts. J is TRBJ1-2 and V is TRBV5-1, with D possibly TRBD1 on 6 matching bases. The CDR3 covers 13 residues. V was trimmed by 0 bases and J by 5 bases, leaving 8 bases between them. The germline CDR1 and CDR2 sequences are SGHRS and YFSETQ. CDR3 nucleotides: TGCGCCAGCAGCTTGGAGGGGGTTTATGGCTACACCTTC. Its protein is CASSLEGVYGYTF. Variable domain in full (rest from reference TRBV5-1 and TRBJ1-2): KAGVTQTPRYLIKTRGQQVTLSCSPISGHRSVSWYQQTPGQGLQFLFEYFSETQRNKGNFPGRFSGRQFSNSRSEMNVSTLELGDSALYLCASSLEGVYGYTFGSGTRLTVV.